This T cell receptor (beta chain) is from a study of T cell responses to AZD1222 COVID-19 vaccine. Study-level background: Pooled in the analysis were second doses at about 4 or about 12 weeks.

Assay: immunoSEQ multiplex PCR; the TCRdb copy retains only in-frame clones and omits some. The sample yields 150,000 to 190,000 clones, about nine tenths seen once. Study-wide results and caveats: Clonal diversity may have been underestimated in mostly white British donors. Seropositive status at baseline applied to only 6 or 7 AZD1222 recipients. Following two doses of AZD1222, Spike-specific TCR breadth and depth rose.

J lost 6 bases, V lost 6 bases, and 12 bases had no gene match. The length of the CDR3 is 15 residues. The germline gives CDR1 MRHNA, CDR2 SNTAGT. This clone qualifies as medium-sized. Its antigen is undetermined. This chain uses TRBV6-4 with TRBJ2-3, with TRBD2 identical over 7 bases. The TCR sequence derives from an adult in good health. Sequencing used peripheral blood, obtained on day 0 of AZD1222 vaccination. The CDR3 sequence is CASSPRGGSADTQYF. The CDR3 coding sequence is TGTGCCAGCAGCCCACGTGGCGGGAGTGCGGATACGCAGTATTTT.